This T cell receptor (beta chain) is from a study of blood T cell repertoires in COVID-19. Study-level information: COVID-19 samples collected from the United States, Italy and Spain covered acute and convalescent phases.

Authors' analysis steps: Scientists estimated how many nucleated cells there were by amplifying reference gene primers. The repertoire was sequenced with immunoSEQ multiplex PCR; TCRdb's copy has only in-frame clones and lacks some. The DNA was the basis for D and trimming; V, J and clone size are from that table. The sample includes 95,000 to 150,000 clones, 65% to 85% of them seen just once. Followed longitudinally, the Seattle patients had been enrolled during active infection. The source of this sequence is a man younger than 40 with COVID-19, enrolled during active disease. Input material: peripheral blood.

For the CDR3, the DNA is TGTGCCACCGGGACTCGGGAAACCGGGGAGCTGTTTTTT. Translating gives CATGTRETGELFF. This chain uses TRBV10-3 with TRBJ2-2; a possible D gene is TRBD2 (6 bases). Trimming shortened V by 10 bases and J by 5 bases, and 14 bases separated the two germline ends. The germline CDR1 and CDR2 sequences are ENHRY and SYGVKD. This CDR3 region has 13 residues.